This is a list of T cell receptor beta chains from one sample in a study of technical replicates of blood from a few donors. The method was immunoSEQ multiplex PCR; TCRdb's version includes in-frame clones alone and lacks a portion of them. The sample includes fewer than 100,000 clones, 97% of them seen just once. What was sequenced was T cells isolated from PBMCs. These receptors came from a human donor in good health. The CDR3 runs from the conserved cysteine through the conserved F or W. The D gene is left open where the match is weak. Clone size is not always given. Where it is, it says once, few, many or a class for expanded clones.

TRBJ2-7 TRBV4-1 17 TRBD2 . TGCGCCAGCAGCCCCATGTCTGGACTAGCGGGAGGCTACGAGCAGTACTTC CASSPMSGLAGGYEQYF
TRBJ2-3 TRBV27 15 TRBD2 . TGTGCCAGCAGTCGAGCGGGACCCAACAGGGATACGCAGTATTTT CASSRAGPNRDTQYF
TRBJ2-1 TRBV25-1 14 . . TGTGCCAGCAGTGCAACCAACACAGGGAATGAGCAGTTCTTC CASSATNTGNEQFF
TRBJ1-3 TRBV12-5 15 TRBD1 . TGTGCTAGTGGTACAGGGGCGGCCTCTGGAAACACCATATATTTT CASGTGAASGNTIYF
TRBJ1-1 TRBV9 13 TRBD1 . TGTGCCAGCAGCGTAGGGGACAGACACGAAGCTTTCTTT CASSVGDRHEAFF
TRBJ2-2 TRBV19 14 . . TGTGCCAGTAGTATTGGGCAGAACACCGGGGAGCTGTTTTTT CASSIGQNTGELFF
TRBJ1-5 TRBV18 16 . . TGTGCCAGCTCACCAGCGGCAGGGGCAGATAATCAGCCCCAGCATTTT CASSPAAGADNQPQHF
TRBJ1-1 TRBV5-1 16 . . TGCGCCAGCAGCTTCGTGGCTTTGGTCTCCAACACTGAAGCTTTCTTT CASSFVALVSNTEAFF
TRBJ2-1 TRBV28 17 TRBD2 . TGTGCCAGCAGTTTAACCCGGGGTTCTAGCGGGTACAATGAGCAGTTCTTC CASSLTRGSSGYNEQFF
TRBJ2-2 TRBV19 16 . once TGTGCCAGTAGTATCCGGCGGGAACCCAACACCGGGGAGCTGTTTTTT CASSIRREPNTGELFF
TRBJ2-7 TRBV7-9 14 . . TGTGCCAGCAGCTTAACGCGGCACACCTACGAGCAGTACTTC CASSLTRHTYEQYF
TRBJ2-5 TRBV5-4 13 . . TGTGCCAGCACCACGGGGGACCAAGAGACCCAGTACTTC CASTTGDQETQYF
TRBJ2-3 TRBV12-5 17 TRBD2 . TGTGCTAGTGGTTTGAAACCGGGGGGGGCTTGGACAGATACGCAGTATTTT CASGLKPGGAWTDTQYF
TRBJ2-3 TRBV7-3 18 TRBD2 . TGTGCCAGCAGCTTAAATACGGTGCTAGCGGGGGGAGCAGATACGCAGTATTTT CASSLNTVLAGGADTQYF